A single sample gave rise to the 27 T cell receptor beta chains below, sequenced in a study of shared clonotypes between healthy human individuals. Repertoires were generated with immunoSEQ multiplex PCR, while TCRdb's copy carries only in-frame clones and drops some. The table includes around 440,000 clones, 60% to 80% detected once. The sequenced material came from PBMCs. These receptors originate from a woman aged 40 to 49 in good health. Some clones in this sample may be carry-over from other donors' samples.

The chain recombines TRBV5-4 with TRBJ2-7, with D possibly called TRBD1 or TRBD2 (7 bases each). The V and J ends lost 0 bases and 3 bases respectively, with 19 bases between them. The V gene's germline CDR1 is SGHNT and CDR2 YYREEE (reference sequence). This CDR3 has 17 amino acids. The CDR3 DNA follows: TGTGCCAGCAGCTTGGCCGCGTCCAGGGGGGGCCGCTACGAGCAGTACTTC. This translates into CASSLAASRGGRYEQYF.

This clone has only a few counts. CDR3 in DNA: TGTGCCAGTAGTTTGACAGGGAATTCCTACGAGCAGTACTTC. Translation gives CASSLTGNSYEQYF. V and J are TRBV19 and TRBJ2-5; 7 positions match TRBD1. The DNA end is a closer match to TRBJ2-7, so the J assignment may be wrong. The CDR3 extends over 14 amino acids. CDR1 LNHDA and CDR2 SQIVND come from the germline V gene (reference sequence).

J is TRBJ2-5 and V is TRBV2; perhaps TRBD1 as D (5 bases). CDR3 length equals 13 residues. Per germline, CDR1 SNHLY and CDR2 FYNNEI. The germline V and J ends were trimmed by 6 bases and 5 bases, with 13 bases remaining between them. CDR3 bases: TGTGCCAGCAGGGGGCTAGTGGTGGAGACCCAGTACTTC. Translation: CASRGLVVETQYF.

Concerning this clone: With only one base between it and a far larger clone, this is likely a read error. V is TRBV4-2 and J is TRBJ2-6; 7 nucleotides agree with TRBD1. V lost 8 bases to trimming and J lost 0 bases; unmatched junction nucleotides: 13. CDR3 length: 18 amino acids. The germline CDR1 and CDR2 sequences are LGHNA and YNFKEQ. The CDR3 DNA reads as TGTGCCAGCGGCGTACCGGGACAGCTTTCCTCTGGGGCCAACGTCCTGACTTTC. It translates to CASGVPGQLSSGANVLTF.

The gene calls are TRBV19 and TRBJ2-7; 9 positions agree with TRBD1. The CDR3 spans 14 residues. J lost 5 bases, V lost 6 bases, and 8 bases had no gene match. Germline V gives CDR1 LNHDA, CDR2 SQIVND (reference sequence). CDR3 amino acids: CASRQQGAVDEQYF. DNA of the CDR3: TGTGCCAGTAGACAACAGGGGGCGGTCGACGAGCAGTACTTC.

The chain carries TRBV30 and TRBJ2-1; D not resolved. The CDR3 loop spans 14 amino acids. Germline loops: CDR1 GTSNPN, CDR2 SVGIG (reference sequence). V gave up 7 bases and J gave up 0 bases, with 13 bases separating them. The CDR3 sequence is CASRRDNSYNEQFF. The CDR3 nucleotides are TGTGCCTCCCGAAGAGATAACTCCTACAATGAGCAGTTCTTC.

CDR3 region: CASSLGTARAYEQYF. DNA of the CDR3: TGTGCCAGCAGCTTGGGGACCGCTAGGGCCTACGAGCAGTACTTC. V gene TRBV7-2 combines with J gene TRBJ2-7, with D possibly being TRBD1 or TRBD2 (5 bases each). The length of the CDR3 is 15 residues. Trimming stripped 3 bases from V and 2 bases from J, with 14 bases between. In germline, CDR1 is SGHTA, CDR2 FQGNSA.

V is TRBV4-1 and J is TRBJ2-7; D remains ambiguous. Germline lookup yields CDR1 MGHRA and CDR2 YSYEKL. Trimming stripped 1 base from V and 4 bases from J, with 8 bases between. This CDR3 has 13 residues. As DNA, the CDR3 is TGCGCCAGCAGCCAAGGGGATTGGTACGAGCAGTACTTC. Protein: CASSQGDWYEQYF.

The rearrangement joins TRBV7-7 to TRBJ2-2; no clear D. The germline V gene has CDR1 SSHAT and CDR2 FNYEAQ (reference sequence). Trimming shortened V by 5 bases and J by 4 bases, and 11 bases separated the two germline ends. CDR3 length: 14 amino acids. CDR3 amino acids: CASSPMGFTGELFF. The CDR3 region has the DNA TGTGCCAGCAGCCCAATGGGCTTCACCGGGGAGCTGTTTTTT.

This chain connects TRBV10-2 to TRBJ2-2; D remains unclear. The germline V gene encodes CDR1 WSHSY and CDR2 SAAADI. This CDR3 comprises 11 residues. Trimming shortened V by 2 bases and J by 7 bases, and 2 bases separated the two germline ends. The CDR3, as DNA: TGCGCCAGCAGTGAGGGCGGGGAGCTGTTTTTT. Protein sequence: CASSEGGELFF.

Note on this clone: Only one base separates this from a far larger clonotype, so it likely reflects a read error. The same CDR3 is also encoded by other DNA sequences in this sample. The chain uses TRBV6-1 and TRBJ1-5; no clear D. The CDR3 covers 13 residues. Germline V gene data show CDR1 as MNHNS and CDR2 as SASEGT. CDR3 loop: CASRSNSNQPQHF. The CDR3, as DNA: TGCGCCAGCAGGAGCAATAGCAATCAGCCCCAGCATTTT.

The gene calls are TRBV30 and TRBJ1-5; D ambiguous. Germline lookup yields CDR1 GTSNPN and CDR2 SVGIG (reference sequence). The CDR3 consists of 15 residues. V was clipped by 2 bases and J by 1 base, with 12 bases between them. The CDR3 loop is CAWSSHGMSNQPQHF. CDR3 DNA sequence: TGTGCCTGGAGTTCACATGGGATGAGCAATCAGCCCCAGCATTTT. Full variable domain (rest looked up from reference TRBV30 and TRBJ1-5): SQTIHQWPATLVQPVGSPLSLECTVEGTSNPNLYWYRQAAGRGLQLLFYSVGIGQISSEVPQNLSASRPQDRQFILSSKKLLLSDSGFYLCAWSSHGMSNQPQHFGDGTRLSIL.

The chain is built from TRBV7-2 and TRBJ2-7; D remains unclear. The CDR3 totals 14 residues. Trimming pared 3 bases from V and 2 bases from J, leaving 11 bases between. CDR1 and CDR2 from the germline V gene are SGHTA and FQGNSA. The CDR3 sequence is CASSLVLPPYEQYF. The DNA for the CDR3 is TGTGCCAGCAGCTTGGTGCTACCACCCTACGAGCAGTACTTC.

The chain links TRBV10-2 to TRBJ1-2; 7 positions agree with TRBD1. The CDR3 has 16 amino acids. In germline, CDR1 is WSHSY, CDR2 SAAADI. The junction had 8 bases not matched to a gene; V was cut back by 0 bases and J by 4 bases. Here the CDR3 reads CASSESIRGGIYGYTF. DNA for the CDR3: TGCGCCAGCAGTGAGTCGATCAGGGGGGGAATCTATGGCTACACCTTC.

The J gene is TRBJ2-2, the V gene TRBV7-2, with unresolved D. V dropped 2 bases and J dropped 8 bases, with 9 bases sitting between them. Germline-derived CDR1 and CDR2 are SGHTA and FQGNSA. CDR3 length: 13 amino acids. The CDR3, as DNA: TGTGCCAGCAGCTTATTAGGCGGTGGGGAGCTGTTTTTT. This codes for CASSLLGGGELFF.

The CDR3 region is CASSAPGTVNTGELFF. The CDR3 nucleotides are TGTGCCAGCAGCGCACCCGGGACGGTGAACACCGGGGAGCTGTTTTTT. The chain carries TRBV9 and TRBJ2-2, with D perhaps matching TRBD1 or TRBD2 (5 bases each). CDR1 and CDR2 from the germline V gene are SGDLS and YYNGEE. This CDR3 has 16 residues. V was shortened by 3 bases and J by 1 base, with 13 bases between the two germline ends.

The chain joins TRBV5-4 to TRBJ1-2; 11 nucleotides line up with TRBD1. The CDR3 sequence is 15 residues long. With 5 bases clipped from V and 8 bases from J, the junction kept 11 bases outside the gene matches. The germline gives CDR1 SGHNT, CDR2 YYREEE (reference sequence). The CDR3 DNA follows: TGTGCCAGCAGACGCCAGGACAGGGGGCGCCAAGGCTACACCTTC. Protein: CASRRQDRGRQGYTF.

The chain links TRBV7-9 to TRBJ2-1, with D tentatively TRBD1 (5 bases). Germline V gene data show CDR1 as SEHNR and CDR2 as FQNEAQ (reference sequence). The germline V and J ends were trimmed by 4 bases and 0 bases, with 10 bases remaining between them. The CDR3 length is 15 residues. CDR3 bases: TGTGCCAGCAGCTCGGACACCTCCTCCTACAATGAGCAGTTCTTC. Translated, it gives CASSSDTSSYNEQFF. The entire variable domain, with the rest obtained from reference TRBV7-9 and TRBJ2-1, is as follows: DTGVSQNPRHKITKRGQNVTFRCDPISEHNRLYWYRQTLGQGPEFLTYFQNEAQLEKSRLLSDRFSAERPKGSFSTLEIQRTEQGDSAMYLCASSSDTSSYNEQFFGPGTRLTVL.

The V and J genes are TRBV18 and TRBJ1-5; 12 nucleotides align to TRBD1. Germline trimming cut 3 bases from V and 6 bases from J; bases unmatched to any gene: 9. This CDR3 has 17 amino acids. Germline lookup yields CDR1 KGHSH and CDR2 LQKENI. The CDR3 DNA is TGTGCCAGCTCACCTGGGACAGGGGGCTTTCTTGCTCAGCCCCAGCATTTT. This codes for CASSPGTGGFLAQPQHF.

The genes are TRBV10-3 and TRBJ2-7; TRBD1 matches 11 bases. Germline V gene sequence: CDR1 ENHRY, CDR2 SYGVKD. This CDR3 spans 13 amino acids. After removal of 11 bases from V and 0 bases from J, the junction contained 3 bases not matched to a gene. Written as DNA, the CDR3 is TGTGCCCAAGGACAGGGGGCCTCCTACGAGCAGTACTTC. Amino acids: CAQGQGASYEQYF.

The V gene is TRBV7-2, the J gene TRBJ2-1, with D unclear. Trimming removed 3 bases from V and 5 bases from J, with 8 bases in between. The CDR3 consists of 13 residues. Germline lookup yields CDR1 SGHTA and CDR2 FQGNSA. CDR3 DNA sequence: TGTGCCAGCAGCTTTGGGCAGCACAATGAGCAGTTCTTC. It yields the protein CASSFGQHNEQFF.

As regards this clone: At one end, the junction sequence differs from germline, possibly due to a read error. The CDR3 DNA reads TGTGCCAGCGCAGAGAGGGCTAACTATGGCTACATCTTC. It is translated as CASAERANYGYIF. V usage is TRBV2 and J usage is TRBJ1-2, with D unclear. Per the germline V gene, CDR1 is SNHLY and CDR2 is FYNNEI. This CDR3 has 13 amino acids.

The gene calls are TRBV6-5 and TRBJ2-3; D ambiguous. The CDR3 covers 13 residues. Trimming removed 7 bases at V and 6 bases at J, with 14 bases between. Germline V gives CDR1 MNHEY, CDR2 SVGAGI. The CDR3 spells CASKDPGIDTQYF. For the CDR3, the DNA is TGTGCCAGCAAAGACCCGGGTATTGATACGCAGTATTTT.

In regard to this clone: A far larger clone is a single base away, which makes a read error likely. Other DNA variants within this sample encode the same CDR3. The chain employs TRBV28 and TRBJ2-7, with TRBD1 as a possible D gene (6 bases). Per the germline V gene, CDR1 is MDHEN and CDR2 is SYDVKM. CDR3 length: 12 residues. In DNA, the CDR3 is TGTGCCAGCAGGAAACAGGGTTACGAACAGTACTTC. It specifies CASRKQGYEQYF.

The rearrangement joins TRBV7-3 to TRBJ2-2; 8 nucleotides align to TRBD2. Germline assignment: CDR1 SGHTA and CDR2 FQGTGA. V was pared by 0 bases and J by 3 bases, with 6 bases of the junction left unmatched. CDR3 length: 17 residues. CDR3 amino acids: CASSLTVGRAYTGELFF. DNA of the CDR3: TGTGCCAGCAGCTTAACGGTCGGGAGGGCCTACACCGGGGAGCTGTTTTTT.

Turning to this clone: Given a far larger clone just one base away, this is likely a sequencing read error. Without the conserved terminal phenylalanine or tryptophan, this CDR3 likely stems from a read error. The chain has TRBV6-1 and TRBJ2-7, with a weak D call TRBD1 (6 bases). The CDR3 loop spans 15 amino acids. The germline V gene encodes CDR1 MNHNS and CDR2 SASEGT. V lost 0 bases and J lost 3, with 12 bases in between. The CDR3 bases are TGTGCCAGCAGTGAAGCCCTAGGGGGTAGCTACGAGCAGTACCTC. This translates into CASSEALGGSYEQYL.

The chain joins TRBV7-3 to TRBJ2-1; 13 bases align to TRBD2. Germline V lookup: CDR1 SGHTA, CDR2 FQGTGA. The CDR3 covers 15 residues. V lost 2 bases and J lost 11; bases outside the gene matches: 6. Here the CDR3 DNA reads TGTGCCAGCAGCTTAGACCCCGGGACTAGCGGGAAGCAGTTCTTC. Amino acids: CASSLDPGTSGKQFF. The full variable domain, its missing parts supplied by reference TRBV7-3 and TRBJ2-1, is GAGVSQTPSNKVTEKGKYVELRCDPISGHTALYWYRQSLGQGPEFLIYFQGTGAADDSGLPNDRFFAVRPEGSVSTLKIQRTERGDSAVYLCASSLDPGTSGKQFFGPGTRLTVL.